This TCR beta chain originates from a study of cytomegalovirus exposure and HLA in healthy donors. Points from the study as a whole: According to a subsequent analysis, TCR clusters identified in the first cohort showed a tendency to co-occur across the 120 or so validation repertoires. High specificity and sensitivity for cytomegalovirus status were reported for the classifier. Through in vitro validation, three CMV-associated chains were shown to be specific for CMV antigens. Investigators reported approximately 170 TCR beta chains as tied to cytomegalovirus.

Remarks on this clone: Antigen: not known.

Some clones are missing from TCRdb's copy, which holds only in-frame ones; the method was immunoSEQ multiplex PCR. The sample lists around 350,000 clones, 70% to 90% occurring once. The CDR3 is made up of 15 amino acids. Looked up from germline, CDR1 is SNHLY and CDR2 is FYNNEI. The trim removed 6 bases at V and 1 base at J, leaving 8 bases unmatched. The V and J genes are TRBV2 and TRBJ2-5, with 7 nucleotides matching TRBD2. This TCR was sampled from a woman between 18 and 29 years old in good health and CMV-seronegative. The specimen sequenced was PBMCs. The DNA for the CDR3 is TGTGCCAGCAGGCGGCGGGAGATTAGCCAAGAGACCCAGTACTTC. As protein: CASRRREISQETQYF.